This paragraph covers one T cell receptor (beta chain) sequence. Antigen specificity is unknown. At one boundary the junction diverges from the germline segment, which might be a read error. The data originate from a study of cytomegalovirus exposure and HLA in healthy donors. Study details: Inside one of the first data releases sat about 85 million unique TCRs taken from HLA-typed donors. The Caucasian-associated ancestry cluster held around four fifths of 398 genotyped donors. The study, taken as a whole, reports: It was likely that a cluster of highly shared sequence variants was a sequencing artifact. A few V segments could not be told apart, such as TRBV6-2 and TRBV6-3, and were left out.

The PCR used 60 Vbeta and 13 Jbeta primers. This table comes from immunoSEQ multiplex PCR, and its TCRdb copy is limited to in-frame clones, with some not included. The sample shows around 110,000 clones, 70% to 85% of them seen only once. The germline V gene encodes CDR1 SNHLY and CDR2 FYNNEI. The CDR3 has 13 amino acids. This sequence was found in a man aged 55 to 70 in good health and CMV-seronegative. Sequenced: PBMCs. The chain recombines TRBV2 with TRBJ2-3; unclear D gene. The CDR3 here is CASTKFPTHTQYF. DNA for the CDR3: TGTGCCAGCACCAAATTCCCCACACATACGCAGTATTTT. Looking up the rest from reference TRBV2 and TRBJ2-3 gives the full variable domain: EPEVTQTPSHQVTQMGQEVILRCVPISNHLYFYWYRQILGQKVEFLVSFYNNEISEKSEIFDDQFSVERPDGSNFTLKIRSTKLEDSAMYFCASTKFPTHTQYFGPGTRLTVL.